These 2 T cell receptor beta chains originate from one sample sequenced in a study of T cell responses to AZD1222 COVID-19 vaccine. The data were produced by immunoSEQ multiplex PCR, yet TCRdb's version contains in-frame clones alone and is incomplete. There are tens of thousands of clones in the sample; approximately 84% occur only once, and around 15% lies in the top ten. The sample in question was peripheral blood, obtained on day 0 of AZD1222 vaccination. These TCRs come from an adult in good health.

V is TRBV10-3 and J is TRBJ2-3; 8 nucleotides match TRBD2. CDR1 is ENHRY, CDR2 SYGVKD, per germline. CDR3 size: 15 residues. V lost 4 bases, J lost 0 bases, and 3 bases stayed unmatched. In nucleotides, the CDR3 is TGTGCCATCAGTGGCAGACTAGCGAGCACAGATACGCAGTATTTT. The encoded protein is CAISGRLASTDTQYF.

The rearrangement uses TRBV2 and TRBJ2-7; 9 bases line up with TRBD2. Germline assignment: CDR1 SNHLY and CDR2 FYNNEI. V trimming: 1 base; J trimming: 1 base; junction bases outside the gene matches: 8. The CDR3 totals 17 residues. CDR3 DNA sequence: TGTGCCAGCAGTGAAGACGGACTAGCGCCTAGTTCCTACGAGCAGTACTTC. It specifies CASSEDGLAPSSYEQYF.